The clone carrying this TCR beta chain was recorded a few times. These data belong to a study of T-cell memory formation after mild COVID-19. J was trimmed by 11 bases and V by 5 bases; bases with no gene match: 8. The CDR3 runs 12 residues. Germline V gene sequence: CDR1 KGHSH, CDR2 LQKENI. TCRdb analysed the 5' RACE reads with MiXCR anew, one entry per CDR3 protein. The table lists around 340,000 distinct CDR3 sequences, roughly 14% of them singletons, with around 22% in the top ten. The sequenced sample was PBMCs or a T cell subset sorted from them (not recorded which). The rearrangement joins TRBV18 to TRBJ1-2; TRBD1 matches 7 bases. The TCR sequence derives from a man younger than 35 who had mild COVID-19 (a few samples of this study predate the infection). Cell type and time point are not known. This CDR3 is CASSSAQGGYTF. The CDR3 nucleotides read TGTGCCAGCTCATCAGCCCAGGGGGGATACACCTTC.